The sequence of this T cell receptor (beta chain) was determined in a study of blood T cell repertoires in COVID-19. Turning to the study itself: Researchers got acute and convalescent COVID-19 samples from the United States, Italy and Spain. Nucleic acid was either cDNA or gDNA, and it came from T cells, B-cell-depleted T cells, or PBMCs.

Some clones are missing from TCRdb's copy, which holds only in-frame ones; the method was immunoSEQ multiplex PCR. This sample has about 76,000 clones, with approximately 80% found just once. Per germline, CDR1 LGHNA and CDR2 YNFKEQ. The V end lost 3 bases, the J end lost 6 bases, and 15 bases lay between the germline ends. This CDR3 is 14 amino acids long. The clonotype originates from a human donor in a cohort sampled during active COVID-19. J is TRBJ2-7 and V is TRBV4-2, with D perhaps TRBD2 (6 bases). Sequencing input: peripheral blood. The CDR3 DNA follows: TGTGCCAGCAGCCAGGCGGGACCCGGGTCCGAGCAGTACTTC. Amino acids: CASSQAGPGSEQYF.